This T cell receptor (beta chain) was documented in a study of T-cell memory formation after mild COVID-19. TCRdb ran MiXCR on the 5' RACE reads and lists one entry per CDR3 protein. The top ten clones hold roughly 23% of a sample with about 360,000 distinct CDR3 sequences, roughly 13% of them seen once. Trimming removed 12 bases at V and 0 bases at J, with 10 bases between. The CDR3 spans 13 residues. Germline values: CDR1 KGHDR, CDR2 SFDVKD. The V call is TRBV24-1, the J call TRBJ2-2; D is undetermined. Sequences were obtained from PBMCs or a T cell subset sorted from them (not recorded which). This sequence originates from a man between 18 and 29 years old who had mild COVID-19 (a few samples of this study predate the infection). Cell type and time point are not known. CDR3 in amino acids: CAASPANTGELFF. CDR3 in DNA: TGTGCCGCCTCACCCGCGAACACCGGGGAGCTGTTTTTT.